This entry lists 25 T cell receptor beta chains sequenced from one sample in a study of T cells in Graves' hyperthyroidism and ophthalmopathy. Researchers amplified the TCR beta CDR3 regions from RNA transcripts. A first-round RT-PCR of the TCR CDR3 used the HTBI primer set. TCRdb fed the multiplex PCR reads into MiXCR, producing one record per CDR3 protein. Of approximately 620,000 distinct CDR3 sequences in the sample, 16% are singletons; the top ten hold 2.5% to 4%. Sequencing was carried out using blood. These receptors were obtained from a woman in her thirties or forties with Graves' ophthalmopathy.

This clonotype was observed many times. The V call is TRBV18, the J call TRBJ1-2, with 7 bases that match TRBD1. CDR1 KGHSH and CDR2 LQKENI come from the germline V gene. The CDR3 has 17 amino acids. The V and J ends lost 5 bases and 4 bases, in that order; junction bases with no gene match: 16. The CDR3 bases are TGTGCCAGCTCAGAGCTCAGGGGGGACAGCGCGACCTATGGCTACACCTTC. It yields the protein CASSELRGDSATYGYTF. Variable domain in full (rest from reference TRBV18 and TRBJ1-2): NAGVMQNPRHLVRRRGQEARLRCSPMKGHSHVYWYRQLPEEGLKFMVYLQKENIIDESGMPKERFSAEFPKEGPSILRIQQVVRGDSAAYFCASSELRGDSATYGYTFGSGTRLTVV.

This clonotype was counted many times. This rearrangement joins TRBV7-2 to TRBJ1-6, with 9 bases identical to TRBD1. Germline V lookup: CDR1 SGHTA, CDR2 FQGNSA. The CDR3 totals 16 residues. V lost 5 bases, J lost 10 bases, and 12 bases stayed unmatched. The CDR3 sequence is CASSKRDRAWGSPLHF. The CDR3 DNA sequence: TGTGCCAGCAGCAAGAGGGACAGGGCGTGGGGCTCACCCCTCCACTTT.

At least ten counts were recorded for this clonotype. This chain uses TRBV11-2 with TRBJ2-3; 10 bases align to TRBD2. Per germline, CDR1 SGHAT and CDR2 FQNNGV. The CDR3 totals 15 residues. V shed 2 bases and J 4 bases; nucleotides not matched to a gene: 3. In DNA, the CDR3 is TGTGCCAGCAGCTTAATTGGACTAGCGGCAGATACGCAGTATTTT. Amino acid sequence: CASSLIGLAADTQYF.

The CDR3 spells CASSEIVGANEKLFF. For the CDR3, the DNA is TGTGCCAGCAGTGAAATTGTGGGAGCTAATGAAAAACTGTTTTTT. The V call is TRBV6-1, the J call TRBJ1-4; the D is unclear. The germline V gene has CDR1 MNHNS and CDR2 SASEGT. This CDR3 has 15 residues. Trimming pared 2 bases from V and 3 bases from J, leaving 10 bases between.

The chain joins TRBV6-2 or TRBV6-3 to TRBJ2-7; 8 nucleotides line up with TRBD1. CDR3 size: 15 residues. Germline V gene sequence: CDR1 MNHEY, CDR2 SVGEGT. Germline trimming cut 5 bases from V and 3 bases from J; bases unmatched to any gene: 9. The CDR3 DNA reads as TGTGCCAGCAGTCACCTGGCAGGGGGCGTCTACGAGCAGTACTTC. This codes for CASSHLAGGVYEQYF.

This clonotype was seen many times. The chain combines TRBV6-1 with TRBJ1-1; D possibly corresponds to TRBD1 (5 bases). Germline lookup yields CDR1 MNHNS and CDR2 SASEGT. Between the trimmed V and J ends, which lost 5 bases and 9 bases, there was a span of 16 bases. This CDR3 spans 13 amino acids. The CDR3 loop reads CASSFNRDVQAFF. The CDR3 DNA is TGTGCCAGCAGTTTTAACCGGGACGTCCAAGCTTTCTTT.

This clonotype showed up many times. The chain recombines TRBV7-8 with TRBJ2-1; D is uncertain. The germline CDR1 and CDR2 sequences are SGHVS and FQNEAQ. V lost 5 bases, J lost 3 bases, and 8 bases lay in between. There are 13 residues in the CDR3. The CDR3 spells CASSTDGYNEQFF. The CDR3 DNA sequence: TGTGCCAGCAGCACGGACGGCTACAATGAGCAGTTCTTC.

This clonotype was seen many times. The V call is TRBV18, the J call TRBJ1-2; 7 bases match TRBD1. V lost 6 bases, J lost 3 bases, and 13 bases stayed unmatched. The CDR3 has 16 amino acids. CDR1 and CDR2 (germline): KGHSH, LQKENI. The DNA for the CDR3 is TGTGCCAGCTCTACAGGGGACCCACGCACTCACTATGGCTACACCTTC. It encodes CASSTGDPRTHYGYTF.

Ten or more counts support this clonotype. The CDR3 loop is CSALKVPDTDTQYF. The CDR3 region has the DNA TGCAGTGCTCTAAAGGTCCCAGACACAGATACGCAGTATTTT. The genes are TRBV20-1 and TRBJ2-3, with no clear D. The germline V gene has CDR1 DFQATT and CDR2 SNEGSKA (reference sequence). This CDR3 has 14 amino acids. V shed 5 bases and J shed 2 bases, with 14 bases lying between them.

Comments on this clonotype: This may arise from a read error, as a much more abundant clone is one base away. CDR3 DNA: TGTGCCAGCAGTTATCCGCCTGGGACAATGAACACCGGGGAGCTGTTTTTT. It is translated as CASSYPPGTMNTGELFF. The V call is TRBV6-5, the J call TRBJ2-2, with a weak D call TRBD1 (6 bases). The CDR3 is made up of 17 amino acids. V was cut by 3 bases and J by 1 base, with 15 bases left in between. CDR1 and CDR2 (germline): MNHEY, SVGAGI.

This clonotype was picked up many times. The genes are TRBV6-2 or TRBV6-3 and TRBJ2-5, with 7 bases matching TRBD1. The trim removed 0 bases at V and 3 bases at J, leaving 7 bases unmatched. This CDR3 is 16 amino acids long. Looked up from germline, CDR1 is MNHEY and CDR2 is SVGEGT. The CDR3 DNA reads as TGTGCCAGCAGTTACTCCGCAGGGACAGTAGAAGAGACCCAGTACTTC. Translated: CASSYSAGTVEETQYF.

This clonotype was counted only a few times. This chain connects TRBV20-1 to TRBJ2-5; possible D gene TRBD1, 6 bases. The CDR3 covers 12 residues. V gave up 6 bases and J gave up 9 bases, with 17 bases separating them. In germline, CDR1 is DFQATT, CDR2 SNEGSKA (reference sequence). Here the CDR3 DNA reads TGCAGTGCCCGACCGGACAGCGTGGCCCAGTACTTC. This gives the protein CSARPDSVAQYF.

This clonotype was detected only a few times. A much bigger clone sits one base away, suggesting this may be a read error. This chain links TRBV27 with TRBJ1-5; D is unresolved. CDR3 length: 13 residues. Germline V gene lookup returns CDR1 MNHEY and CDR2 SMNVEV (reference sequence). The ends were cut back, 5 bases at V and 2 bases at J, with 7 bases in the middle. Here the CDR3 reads CASSPIGNQPQHF. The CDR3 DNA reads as TGTGCCAGCAGTCCCATAGGCAATCAGCCCCAGCATTTT.

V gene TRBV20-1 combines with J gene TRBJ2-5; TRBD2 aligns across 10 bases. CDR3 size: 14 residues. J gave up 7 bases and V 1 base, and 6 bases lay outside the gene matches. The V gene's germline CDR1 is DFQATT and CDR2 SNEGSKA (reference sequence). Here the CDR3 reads CSARGASGGVTQYF. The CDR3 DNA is TGCAGTGCTAGAGGGGCTAGCGGGGGAGTGACCCAGTACTTC.

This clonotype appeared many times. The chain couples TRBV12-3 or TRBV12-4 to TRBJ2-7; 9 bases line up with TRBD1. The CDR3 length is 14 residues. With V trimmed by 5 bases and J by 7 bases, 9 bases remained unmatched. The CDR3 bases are TGTGCCAGCAGTCGCCCGGACAGGGGCCTGGAGCAGTACTTC. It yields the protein CASSRPDRGLEQYF.

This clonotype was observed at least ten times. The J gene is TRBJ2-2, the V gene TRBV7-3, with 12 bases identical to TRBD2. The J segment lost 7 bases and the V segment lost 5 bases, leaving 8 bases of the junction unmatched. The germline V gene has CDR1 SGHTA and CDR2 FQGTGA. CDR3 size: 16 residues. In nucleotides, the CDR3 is TGTGCCAGCAGCCCCCGACTAGCGGGAGACGGCGGGGAGCTGTTTTTT. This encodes CASSPRLAGDGGELFF.

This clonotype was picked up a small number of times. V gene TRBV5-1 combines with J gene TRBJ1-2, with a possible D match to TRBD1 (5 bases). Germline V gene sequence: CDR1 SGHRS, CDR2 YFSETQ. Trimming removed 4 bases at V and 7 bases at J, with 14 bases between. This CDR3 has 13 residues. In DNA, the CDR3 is TGCGCCAGCAGCACCTCGGACACCTCTGGCTACACCTTC. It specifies CASSTSDTSGYTF.

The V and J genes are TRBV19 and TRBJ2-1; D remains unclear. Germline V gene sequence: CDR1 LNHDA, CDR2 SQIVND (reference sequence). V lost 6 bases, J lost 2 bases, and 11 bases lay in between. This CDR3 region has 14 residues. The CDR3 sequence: CASSRGVTYNEQFF. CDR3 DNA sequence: TGTGCCAGTAGCCGCGGAGTCACCTACAATGAGCAGTTCTTC.

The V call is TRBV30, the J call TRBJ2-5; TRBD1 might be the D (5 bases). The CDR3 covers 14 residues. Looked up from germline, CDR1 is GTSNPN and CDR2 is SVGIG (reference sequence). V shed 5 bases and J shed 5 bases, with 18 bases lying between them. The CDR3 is CAWGIQVSRETQYF. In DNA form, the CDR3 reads TGTGCCTGGGGTATACAGGTCAGCCGGGAGACCCAGTACTTC.

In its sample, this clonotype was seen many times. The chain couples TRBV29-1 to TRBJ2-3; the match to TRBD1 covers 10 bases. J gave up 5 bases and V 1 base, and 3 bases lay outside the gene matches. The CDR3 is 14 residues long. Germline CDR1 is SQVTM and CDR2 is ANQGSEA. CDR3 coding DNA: TGCAGCGTTGAAGGGACAGGGGGTAAAGATACGCAGTATTTT. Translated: CSVEGTGGKDTQYF.

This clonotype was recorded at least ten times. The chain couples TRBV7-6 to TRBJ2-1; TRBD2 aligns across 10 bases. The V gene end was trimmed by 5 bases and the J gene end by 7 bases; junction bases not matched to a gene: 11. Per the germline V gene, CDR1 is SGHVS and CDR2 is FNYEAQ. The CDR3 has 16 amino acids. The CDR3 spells CASSKRLAGGTNEQFF. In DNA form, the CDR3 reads TGTGCCAGCAGCAAACGACTAGCGGGTGGCACAAATGAGCAGTTCTTC.

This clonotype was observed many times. CDR3 sequence: CASSFSGTGELFF. CDR3 coding DNA: TGTGCCAGCAGCTTCAGCGGCACCGGGGAGCTGTTTTTT. The V call is TRBV7-3, the J call TRBJ2-2; D may be TRBD2 (5 bases). Trimming took off 3 bases at V and 4 bases at J, with 6 bases between the two ends. The germline V gene has CDR1 SGHTA and CDR2 FQGTGA. This CDR3 contains 13 residues.

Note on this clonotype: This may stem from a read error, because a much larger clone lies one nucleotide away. In nucleotides, the CDR3 is TGTGTCAGCAGTCCAGGGCACGGCTACACCTTC. Amino acids: CVSSPGHGYTF. The chain has TRBV28 and TRBJ1-2, with D perhaps matching TRBD1 (5 bases). CDR1 and CDR2 from the germline V gene are MDHEN and SYDVKM. The CDR3 runs to 11 residues.

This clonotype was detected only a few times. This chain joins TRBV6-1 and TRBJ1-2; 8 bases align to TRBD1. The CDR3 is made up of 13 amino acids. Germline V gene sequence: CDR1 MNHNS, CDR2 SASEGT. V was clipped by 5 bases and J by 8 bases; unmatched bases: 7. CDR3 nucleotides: TGTGCCAGCAGTTCCCAGGGGGCTAGGGGCTACACCTTC. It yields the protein CASSSQGARGYTF.

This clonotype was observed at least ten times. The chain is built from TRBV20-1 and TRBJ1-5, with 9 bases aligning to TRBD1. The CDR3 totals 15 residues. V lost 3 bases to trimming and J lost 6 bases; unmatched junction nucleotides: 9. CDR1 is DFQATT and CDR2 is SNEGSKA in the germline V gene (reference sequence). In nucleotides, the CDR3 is TGCAGTGCTAGCCCGACAGGGGGTGTTGGTCAGCCCCAGCATTTT. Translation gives CSASPTGGVGQPQHF.